Listed below are T cell receptor beta chains from one sample, sequenced in a study of control samples from healthy donors and cancer patients. Sequenced by immunoSEQ multiplex PCR; TCRdb stores in-frame clones only, minus some. The data show approximately 100,000 clones, 75% to 95% seen once. Sequencing input: blood. Source of these receptors: a human donor in good health. The donor label of this sample is uncertain. CDR3s include the opening cysteine and the closing phenylalanine or tryptophan. D genes are given only for firm matches. Clone size is not always given. Where it is, it says once, few, many or a class for expanded clones.

clone size	J gene	V gene	D gene	CDR3 length	CDR3 DNA	CDR3 protein
-	TRBJ2-1	TRBV27	-	18	TGTGCCAGCAGTTGGCGGCTAATGGCCTCCGGCTCCTACAATGAGCAGTTCTTC	CASSWRLMASGSYNEQFF
-	TRBJ1-2	TRBV18	-	13	TGTGCCAGCTCACCCCCGGCAAGAAGTGGCTACACCTTC	CASSPPARSGYTF
once	TRBJ1-4	TRBV9	-	14	TGTGCCAGCAGCGCAGGGGCAACTAATGAAAAACTGTTTTTT	CASSAGATNEKLFF
once	TRBJ2-4	TRBV11-2	TRBD1	12	TGTGCCAGCAGCATAGGACAGGTCGCCTTGTCGTTC	CASSIGQVALSF
-	TRBJ1-5	TRBV18	TRBD1	14	TGTGCCAGCTCAGGGACAGGAGGTAATCAGCCCCAGCATTTT	CASSGTGGNQPQHF
-	TRBJ1-2	TRBV10-2	TRBD1	16	TGCGCCGCAACTACAGGGGGTTCCGGGGGAACCTATGGCTACACCTTC	CAATTGGSGGTYGYTF
-	TRBJ2-3	TRBV6-2/TRBV6-3	-	13	TGTGCCAGCAGTTACCCTAATACAGATACGCAGTATTTT	CASSYPNTDTQYF
-	TRBJ1-1	TRBV11-2	-	14	TGTGCCAGCAGCTTAGCAGGGTTGGCCACTGAAGCTTTCTTT	CASSLAGLATEAFF
-	TRBJ1-2	TRBV19	-	14	TGTGCCAGTAGTATAGAGAGAGCTAACTATGGCTACACCTTC	CASSIERANYGYTF
-	TRBJ2-7	TRBV14	TRBD1	16	TGTGCCAGCAGCCAGGACAAAACAGGGGGCATCTACGAGCAGTACTTC	CASSQDKTGGIYEQYF
-	TRBJ1-2	TRBV27	TRBD1	14	TGTGCCAGCAGTGTGACAGGGGAGACGGCTGGCTACACCTTC	CASSVTGETAGYTF
-	TRBJ1-4	TRBV4-2	-	15	TGTGCCAGCAGCCAAGTAGACCAGGGGCGGGAAAAACTGTTTTTT	CASSQVDQGREKLFF
-	TRBJ1-5	TRBV28	-	15	TGTGCCAGCAGTCCGATTCAGGGGAGCAATCAGCCCCAGCATTTT	CASSPIQGSNQPQHF
-	TRBJ2-2	TRBV7-2	-	17	TGTGCCAGCAGCTTACAAAGGAAGGGGGCGAACACCGGGGAGCTGTTTTTT	CASSLQRKGANTGELFF
-	TRBJ1-6	TRBV30	-	15	TGTGCCTGGAGTGTCTTGGGGGGGGATAATTCACCCCTCCACTTT	CAWSVLGGDNSPLHF
-	TRBJ1-1	TRBV24-1	-	12	TGTGCCACCAGTCAAAGGAACACTGAAGCTTTCTTT	CATSQRNTEAFF
-	TRBJ2-3	TRBV18	-	15	TGTGCCAGCTCACCGCAGGAAAGAAGCACAGATACGCAGTATTTT	CASSPQERSTDTQYF
-	TRBJ2-1	TRBV19	-	15	TGTGCCAGTAGGGAACAGGGCAGCTCCTACAATGAGCAGTTCTTC	CASREQGSSYNEQFF
-	TRBJ1-3	TRBV19	-	16	TGTGCCAGTAGTCCCAGGCACAGGAGCTCTGGAAACACCATATATTTT	CASSPRHRSSGNTIYF
-	TRBJ1-4	TRBV3-1/TRBV3-2	-	16	TGTGCCAGCAGCCAAGTCTACAGGGTTGGGGATGAAAAACTGTTTTTT	CASSQVYRVGDEKLFF
-	TRBJ2-3	TRBV11-3	-	16	TGTGCCAGCAGCTTAGGACTTCCAGGCGGCACAGATACGCAGTATTTT	CASSLGLPGGTDTQYF
-	TRBJ1-1	TRBV7-9	-	13	TGTGCCAGCAGCTTGGGGTCAGGAGTTGAAGCTTTCTTT	CASSLGSGVEAFF
-	TRBJ1-4	TRBV5-8	-	17	TGTGCCAGCAGCTTGGGGCAGACAGATTCAACTAATGAAAAACTGTTTTTT	CASSLGQTDSTNEKLFF